A single sample gave rise to the 14 T cell receptor beta chains below, sequenced in a study of blood T cell repertoires in COVID-19. Some clones are missing from TCRdb's copy, which holds only in-frame ones; the method was immunoSEQ multiplex PCR. The table lists 250,000 to 300,000 clones, 88% of them singletons. The sample taken for sequencing was PBMCs or T cells enriched from blood (not recorded which). These receptors originate from a woman aged 60-75 years in a cohort exposed to, infected with or recovered from COVID-19 (not recorded which).

This chain connects TRBV28 to TRBJ2-7; TRBD2 agrees at 7 bases. J lost 6 bases, V lost 6 bases, and 8 bases had no gene match. The CDR3 sequence is 13 residues long. Germline assignment: CDR1 MDHEN and CDR2 SYDVKM. The CDR3 sequence: CASRDPGRREQYF. For the CDR3, the DNA is TGTGCCAGCAGAGACCCCGGGAGGCGCGAGCAGTACTTC.

V and J are TRBV10-1 and TRBJ2-3; 9 positions agree with TRBD2. Germline V gene data show CDR1 as WNHNN and CDR2 as SYGVQD (reference sequence). This CDR3 has 16 amino acids. V shed 3 bases, J shed 4 bases, and the junction held 8 bases outside the gene matches. The CDR3 loop is CASSDLSIAGADTQYF. CDR3 nucleotide sequence: TGCGCCAGCAGTGATCTTTCAATAGCGGGAGCAGATACGCAGTATTTT.

This chain uses TRBV28 with TRBJ1-5; the D gene is possibly TRBD1 (5 bases). The CDR3 spans 14 residues. V lost 2 bases to trimming and J lost 6 bases, with 11 bases between them. Germline V gene sequence: CDR1 MDHEN, CDR2 SYDVKM. CDR3 protein: CASSLMGGGQPQHF. CDR3 DNA sequence: TGTGCCAGCAGTTTAATGGGGGGGGGTCAGCCCCAGCATTTT.

This CDR3 reads CAWAHRAYEQYF. The CDR3 bases are TGTGCCTGGGCACACAGGGCCTACGAGCAGTACTTC. V is TRBV30 and J is TRBJ2-7, with a weak D call TRBD1 (6 bases). Trimming pared 5 bases from V and 2 bases from J, leaving 10 bases between. Germline CDR1 GTSNPN, CDR2 SVGIG (reference sequence). CDR3 size: 12 residues.

The chain links TRBV19 to TRBJ2-3, with 10 bases lining up with TRBD2. The ends lost 1 base at V and 4 bases at J; junction bases unmatched: 8. Germline-derived CDR1 and CDR2 are LNHDA and SQIVND (reference sequence). The CDR3 contains 17 residues. The DNA of the CDR3 is TGTGCCAGTAGTATAGGAGCAGCGGGAGGGCCAGCAGATACGCAGTATTTT. Encoded protein: CASSIGAAGGPADTQYF.

This chain joins TRBV6-5 and TRBJ2-1; no reliable D call. The CDR3 length is 13 residues. V was shortened by 2 bases and J by 8 bases, with 10 bases between the two germline ends. Germline lookup yields CDR1 MNHEY and CDR2 SVGAGI. CDR3 coding DNA: TGTGCCAGCAGTTACCCCGCCAGTGATGAGCAGTTCTTC. The encoded protein is CASSYPASDEQFF.

This sequence joins TRBV4-2 and TRBJ2-1, with D perhaps TRBD2 (5 bases). The CDR3 is made up of 15 amino acids. CDR1 and CDR2 (germline): LGHNA, YNFKEQ. Trimming removed 0 bases from V and 7 bases from J, with 13 bases in between. CDR3 sequence (DNA): TGTGCCAGCAGCCAAGAAGGCGCTGAGGGAAATGAGCAGTTCTTC. Translating gives CASSQEGAEGNEQFF.

The chain carries TRBV27 and TRBJ2-6; 7 nucleotides align to TRBD2. The junction had 10 bases not matched to a gene; V was cut back by 8 bases and J by 0 bases. In germline, CDR1 is MNHEY, CDR2 SMNVEV (reference sequence). This CDR3 has 17 amino acids. DNA of the CDR3: TGTGCCAGCGTCGGGGAGGGCGTTCCCTCTGGGGCCAACGTCCTGACTTTC. This codes for CASVGEGVPSGANVLTF.

This clone came up once. The chain employs TRBV25-1 and TRBJ2-1; the D is unclear. The V and J ends lost 3 bases and 8 bases respectively, with 17 bases between them. In germline, CDR1 is MGHDK, CDR2 SYGVNS. The CDR3 contains 15 residues. Here the CDR3 reads CASSDQRRVRYEQFF. The CDR3, as DNA: TGTGCCAGCAGTGACCAACGTCGGGTTCGGTATGAGCAGTTCTTC. Based on the CDR3 plus reference TRBV25-1 and TRBJ2-1, the full variable domain is EADIYQTPRYLVIGTGKKITLECSQTMGHDKMYWYQQDPGMELHLIHYSYGVNSTEKGDLSSESTVSRIRTEHFPLTLESARPSHTSQYLCASSDQRRVRYEQFFGPGTRLTVL.

This clone came up once. The chain joins TRBV5-1 to TRBJ1-4; D is undetermined. Per the germline V gene, CDR1 is SGHRS and CDR2 is YFSETQ. V shed 4 bases and J shed 8 bases, with 12 bases lying between them. This CDR3 is built from 13 residues. The CDR3 protein is CASSPTDREKLFF. The DNA of the CDR3 is TGCGCCAGCAGCCCCACCGATCGGGAAAAACTGTTTTTT. Using reference TRBV5-1 and TRBJ1-4 for the parts outside the CDR3, the full variable domain is KAGVTQTPRYLIKTRGQQVTLSCSPISGHRSVSWYQQTPGQGLQFLFEYFSETQRNKGNFPGRFSGRQFSNSRSEMNVSTLELGDSALYLCASSPTDREKLFFGSGTQLSVL.

The chain recombines TRBV7-8 with TRBJ2-7; D not resolved. V was shortened by 1 base and J by 3 bases, with 10 bases between the two germline ends. Germline V gives CDR1 SGHVS, CDR2 FQNEAQ. The CDR3 length is 14 residues. CDR3 region: CASSLEVRFYEQYF. The CDR3 DNA sequence: TGTGCCAGCAGCTTAGAGGTCAGGTTCTACGAGCAGTACTTC.

The V gene is TRBV5-1, the J gene TRBJ1-2; possibly TRBD1 for D (6 bases). The CDR3 totals 13 residues. V was clipped by 4 bases and J by 5 bases, with 12 bases between them. Per germline, CDR1 SGHRS and CDR2 YFSETQ. Here the CDR3 reads CASSADRHYGYTF. CDR3 DNA sequence: TGCGCCAGCAGCGCGGACAGACATTATGGCTACACCTTC.

The rearrangement joins TRBV27 to TRBJ2-2; no clear D. The CDR3 sequence is 17 residues long. Trimming cost V 5 bases and J 1 base, with 17 bases left between them. Germline CDR1 MNHEY, CDR2 SMNVEV (reference sequence). CDR3 amino acids: CASSTSHFQENTGELFF. DNA of the CDR3: TGTGCCAGCAGTACGTCCCACTTTCAGGAGAACACCGGGGAGCTGTTTTTT.

The chain carries TRBV6-5 and TRBJ2-6; D perhaps matches TRBD2 (7 bases). The CDR3 consists of 12 residues. V was shortened by 11 bases and J by 4 bases, with 9 bases between the two germline ends. Germline CDR1 and CDR2: MNHEY and SVGAGI. CDR3 DNA: TGTGCCGCGGGGGCCGGGGCCAACGTCCTGACTTTC. Amino acids: CAAGAGANVLTF.